The next 29 T cell receptor beta chains were all read from a single sample in a study of identical twins. TCRdb re-analysed the 5' RACE reads in MiXCR, keeping a single row per CDR3 protein. The data contain fewer than 650,000 distinct CDR3 sequences, about 7.1% of them seen just once; the ten biggest clones take up roughly 1.6%. These same data were also listed under a study on yellow fever vaccine responses in identical twins.

Sample: PBMCs. The receptors were gathered from a woman younger than 30 in good health.

This clonotype was seen a handful of times. This sequence joins TRBV5-1 and TRBJ2-1; a possible D gene is TRBD2 (5 bases). The V gene's germline CDR1 is SGHRS and CDR2 YFSETQ. The ends were cut back, 3 bases at V and 5 bases at J, with 12 bases in the middle. The CDR3 has 14 amino acids. The CDR3 coding sequence is TGCGCCAGCAGCTCCCCACTAGGCGACAATGAGCAGTTCTTC. It translates to CASSSPLGDNEQFF.

This clonotype was counted only a few times. This chain uses TRBV7-9 with TRBJ1-2; D is perhaps TRBD1 (6 bases). The V end lost 1 base, the J end lost 3 bases, and 9 bases lay between the germline ends. There are 14 residues in the CDR3. Germline CDR1 reads SEHNR; CDR2 reads FQNEAQ (reference sequence). CDR3 region: CASSLGTVYYGYTF. CDR3 DNA: TGTGCCAGCAGCTTAGGGACAGTTTACTATGGCTACACCTTC. Full variable domain (remainder filled in from reference TRBV7-9 and TRBJ1-2): DTGVSQNPRHKITKRGQNVTFRCDPISEHNRLYWYRQTLGQGPEFLTYFQNEAQLEKSRLLSDRFSAERPKGSFSTLEIQRTEQGDSAMYLCASSLGTVYYGYTFGSGTRLTVV.

The gene calls are TRBV6-5 and TRBJ1-5; possible D gene TRBD1, 5 bases. Trimming took off 2 bases at V and 9 bases at J, with 8 bases between the two ends. The CDR3 covers 12 residues. The germline V gene encodes CDR1 MNHEY and CDR2 SVGAGI. Here the CDR3 reads CASSYGGGPQHF. CDR3 DNA: TGTGCCAGCAGTTACGGCGGGGGGCCCCAGCATTTT.

The gene calls are TRBV29-1 and TRBJ2-3; D not certain. With 4 bases removed from V and 5 bases from J, the gap between germline ends came to 10 bases. Germline V gene data show CDR1 as SQVTM and CDR2 as ANQGSEA. This CDR3 spans 12 amino acids. The CDR3 protein is CSVALGQDTQYF. Here the CDR3 DNA reads TGCAGCGTTGCCTTAGGTCAAGATACGCAGTATTTT.

This clonotype has at least ten counts. Here the CDR3 DNA reads TGTGCCAGCAGGTCCGGGACCCCTAGGACCGGGGAGCTGTTTTTT. Translated: CASRSGTPRTGELFF. V and J are TRBV12-3 or TRBV12-4 and TRBJ2-2, with D possibly called TRBD1 or TRBD2 (5 bases each). The CDR3 consists of 15 residues. Between the trimmed V and J ends, which lost 6 bases and 5 bases, there was a span of 16 bases.

The V gene is TRBV6-1, the J gene TRBJ2-3, with D hard to call. The V gene's germline CDR1 is MNHNS and CDR2 SASEGT. The V end lost 3 bases, the J end lost 5 bases, and 9 bases lay between the germline ends. The CDR3 totals 13 residues. The CDR3 DNA is TGTGCCAGCAGTGAGGGCAGACGAGATACGCAGTATTTT. This codes for CASSEGRRDTQYF.

This clonotype was recorded at least ten times. V usage is TRBV14 and J usage is TRBJ2-2; D not certain. V was shortened by 2 bases and J by 0 bases, with 7 bases between the two germline ends. Germline V lookup: CDR1 SGHDN, CDR2 FVKESK. The CDR3 extends over 15 amino acids. CDR3 bases: TGTGCCAGCAGCCAAAGAGCAGCGAACACCGGGGAGCTGTTTTTT. Its protein is CASSQRAANTGELFF.

The rearrangement joins TRBV24-1 to TRBJ2-2, with TRBD2 matching 9 bases. Germline V gene sequence: CDR1 KGHDR, CDR2 SFDVKD. V was pared by 4 bases and J by 4 bases, with 6 bases of the junction left unmatched. The CDR3 covers 16 residues. The DNA of the CDR3 is TGTGCCACCAGTGACCCCACTAGCGGGCCCACCGGGGAGCTGTTTTTT. Translating it yields CATSDPTSGPTGELFF.

This clonotype was seen ten or more times. This chain connects TRBV24-1 to TRBJ2-1; D may be TRBD1 or TRBD2 (5 bases each). Trimming pared 7 bases from V and 3 bases from J, leaving 15 bases between. Germline loops: CDR1 KGHDR, CDR2 SFDVKD. The CDR3 runs 15 residues. This CDR3 reads CATSGDQPHYNEQFF. CDR3 nucleotide sequence: TGTGCCACCAGCGGGGACCAACCGCACTACAATGAGCAGTTCTTC.

The chain couples TRBV20-1 to TRBJ2-3; maybe TRBD1 (5 bases). The CDR3 consists of 13 residues. Trimming took off 8 bases at V and 6 bases at J, with 18 bases between the two ends. Germline V gene data show CDR1 as DFQATT and CDR2 as SNEGSKA (reference sequence). The CDR3 reads CSWGQPTSDTQYF. CDR3 nucleotides: TGCAGTTGGGGCCAGCCCACGTCGGATACGCAGTATTTT.

The rearrangement uses TRBV29-1 and TRBJ2-1; a weak D match, TRBD2 (6 bases). Germline assignment: CDR1 SQVTM and CDR2 ANQGSEA. V lost 8 bases, J lost 9 bases, and 14 bases lay in between. The CDR3 has 11 residues. The CDR3 DNA follows: TGCAGCCCCGTACGGGGGTTTGAGCAGTTCTTC. The encoded protein is CSPVRGFEQFF.

This clonotype has ten or more counts. The chain carries TRBV7-9 and TRBJ1-1; D possibly corresponds to TRBD1 (5 bases). The CDR3 loop spans 16 amino acids. Germline V gives CDR1 SEHNR, CDR2 FQNEAQ (reference sequence). V shed 4 bases and J shed 1 base, with 16 bases lying between them. In DNA form, the CDR3 reads TGTGCCAGCAGCTGGGGGTTTGGTCACCAGAACACTGAAGCTTTCTTT. Its translation: CASSWGFGHQNTEAFF.

In this sample, this clonotype turned up many times. The rearrangement uses TRBV12-3 or TRBV12-4 and TRBJ1-1; D unclear. The CDR3 consists of 15 residues. Trimming removed 6 bases from V and 8 bases from J, with 22 bases in between. The CDR3 bases are TGTGCCAGCAGCTGGGCGGGGTTTGGCGAAACCGAAGCTTTCTTT. Its translation: CASSWAGFGETEAFF.

The rearrangement uses TRBV10-3 and TRBJ2-1; unclear D gene. The CDR3 covers 11 residues. V was pared by 3 bases and J by 5 bases, with 2 bases between. Germline lookup yields CDR1 ENHRY and CDR2 SYGVKD. The DNA for the CDR3 is TGTGCCATCAGTGAAAACAATGAGCAGTTCTTC. It translates to CAISENNEQFF.

This chain joins TRBV7-6 and TRBJ1-6, with 8 bases identical to TRBD1. V shed 5 bases, J shed 3 bases, and the junction held 3 bases outside the gene matches. The CDR3 extends over 15 amino acids. Germline V lookup: CDR1 SGHVS, CDR2 FNYEAQ. CDR3 sequence (DNA): TGTGCCAGCAGCCCGGGACAGGACTATAATTCACCCCTCCACTTT. It specifies CASSPGQDYNSPLHF.

The rearrangement joins TRBV11-3 to TRBJ2-5; 8 bases fit TRBD1. V lost 1 base and J lost 1; bases outside the gene matches: 5. CDR3 size: 16 residues. Germline V gene lookup returns CDR1 SGHNT and CDR2 YENEEA. In nucleotides, the CDR3 is TGTGCCAGCAGCTTAGTCGGGACAGGTCTCCAAGAGACCCAGTACTTC. Translated: CASSLVGTGLQETQYF.

The genes are TRBV7-8 and TRBJ2-3; TRBD1 aligns across 10 bases. Germline V lookup: CDR1 SGHVS, CDR2 FQNEAQ. The CDR3 loop spans 17 amino acids. The trim removed 4 bases at V and 3 bases at J, leaving 10 bases unmatched. The DNA for the CDR3 is TGTGCCAGCAGCTCGAAGTTGACAGGGGGCTATACAGATACGCAGTATTTT. It is translated as CASSSKLTGGYTDTQYF.

This clonotype was observed a few times. J is TRBJ2-7 and V is TRBV5-1; D call uncertain. Germline V CDR1 and CDR2: SGHRS, YFSETQ. V dropped 0 bases and J dropped 5 bases, with 24 bases sitting between them. CDR3 size: 18 residues. CDR3 sequence (DNA): TGCGCCAGCAGCTTGGTGTTGGGCTCTCTAGAGATTAGGAACGAGCAGTACTTC. Protein: CASSLVLGSLEIRNEQYF.

The gene calls are TRBV20-1 and TRBJ2-1; TRBD1 might be the D (6 bases). The CDR3 consists of 12 residues. CDR1 DFQATT and CDR2 SNEGSKA come from the germline V gene (reference sequence). V gave up 6 bases and J gave up 8 bases, with 14 bases separating them. The DNA for the CDR3 is TGCAGTGCCGATACAGGGCCCGATGAGCAGTTCTTC. Amino acid sequence: CSADTGPDEQFF.

The CDR3 sequence is CASSLARRVLLETQYF. The DNA for the CDR3 is TGTGCCAGCAGCTTAGCGCGGCGGGTGCTACTAGAGACCCAGTACTTC. The rearrangement joins TRBV7-8 to TRBJ2-5, with a possible D match to TRBD2 (5 bases). V lost 0 bases, J lost 4 bases, and 15 bases lay in between. Germline CDR1 SGHVS, CDR2 FQNEAQ. The CDR3 is made up of 16 amino acids.

This clonotype was detected a few times. The chain recombines TRBV10-3 with TRBJ1-1; the match to TRBD1 covers 10 bases. The length of the CDR3 is 15 residues. The germline CDR1 and CDR2 sequences are ENHRY and SYGVKD. V shed 10 bases and J 4 bases; nucleotides not matched to a gene: 12. Here the CDR3 reads CATCPRTGGSTEAFF. The CDR3 region has the DNA TGTGCCACCTGCCCCAGGACAGGGGGTTCCACTGAAGCTTTCTTT.

The chain is built from TRBV28 and TRBJ1-6, with 8 positions matching TRBD1. Germline CDR1 MDHEN, CDR2 SYDVKM. Trimming at V came to 5 bases and at J to 3 bases, leaving 9 bases not matched to a gene. CDR3 length: 17 amino acids. The CDR3 DNA is TGTGCCAGCAGTCCCTGGACAGGGACGGGCTATAATTCACCCCTCCACTTT. Translated: CASSPWTGTGYNSPLHF.

This clonotype was seen only a few times. The DNA of the CDR3 is TGTGCCAGCTCAACAGACGGAGAGACCCAGTACTTC. It encodes CASSTDGETQYF. The chain joins TRBV18 to TRBJ2-5; D is unresolved. V was cut by 5 bases and J by 4 bases, with 8 bases left in between. This CDR3 region has 12 residues. Germline CDR1 is KGHSH and CDR2 is LQKENI.

The chain links TRBV20-1 to TRBJ2-1; 11 nucleotides line up with TRBD2. Germline V CDR1 and CDR2: DFQATT, SNEGSKA (reference sequence). V shed 2 bases and J 4 bases; nucleotides not matched to a gene: 10. The CDR3 spans 17 residues. The CDR3 loop is CSARPSGRRGVYNEQFF. In DNA form, the CDR3 reads TGCAGTGCTAGACCTAGCGGGAGGAGGGGGGTATACAATGAGCAGTTCTTC.

This clonotype was detected a few times. V is TRBV4-1 and J is TRBJ2-3; 8 nucleotides line up with TRBD1. In germline, CDR1 is MGHRA, CDR2 YSYEKL. The CDR3 runs 22 residues. Germline trimming cut 0 bases from V and 2 bases from J; bases unmatched to any gene: 22. Written as DNA, the CDR3 is TGCGCCAGCAGCCAAGATATTTTTGGTCAGGGGGCGAGGGTGGCCGACACAGATACGCAGTATTTT. Residues: CASSQDIFGQGARVADTDTQYF.

The chain recombines TRBV10-3 with TRBJ1-4, with D uncertain. Between the trimmed V and J ends, which lost 3 bases and 5 bases, there was a span of 7 bases. CDR1 ENHRY and CDR2 SYGVKD come from the germline V gene. The CDR3 is 13 amino acids. DNA of the CDR3: TGTGCCATCAGTGACGGGCAGAATGAAAAACTGTTTTTT. Protein product: CAISDGQNEKLFF.

A few counts support this clonotype. The chain uses TRBV12-3 or TRBV12-4 and TRBJ2-3; 10 bases are shared with TRBD2. The CDR3 has 17 residues. Trimming took 5 bases from V and 3 from J; bases not matched to a gene: 11. The CDR3 sequence: CASSPHGAGGGTDTQYF. The CDR3 DNA reads TGTGCCAGCAGTCCCCACGGAGCGGGAGGGGGAACAGATACGCAGTATTTT.

This clonotype was seen repeatedly, ten times or more. This CDR3 reads CSARDWVNTEAFF. The DNA for the CDR3 is TGCAGTGCTAGAGATTGGGTGAACACTGAAGCTTTCTTT. The chain has TRBV20-1 and TRBJ1-1, with D unclear. Germline V gives CDR1 DFQATT, CDR2 SNEGSKA (reference sequence). The CDR3 contains 13 residues. Deletions cut 0 bases from V and 0 bases from J, with 5 bases between.

The CDR3 protein is CAISGKLAGNSYEQYF. CDR3 sequence (DNA): TGTGCCATCAGTGGGAAGCTAGCGGGAAACTCCTACGAGCAGTACTTC. This rearrangement joins TRBV10-3 to TRBJ2-7; 9 positions match TRBD2. V lost 4 bases and J lost 0; bases outside the gene matches: 7. This CDR3 comprises 16 residues. Germline V CDR1 and CDR2: ENHRY, SYGVKD.